This T cell receptor beta chain is drawn from a study of memory CD4+ T cells and cytomegalovirus serostatus. The wider study: Healthy Belgian adult donors included nine or ten CMV-positive and approximately 25 CMV-negative people. Whole-study findings and limits: Of 150 to 200 reported CMV TCRbeta sequences, 60 to 85 were found in memory CD4+ repertoires. A US-trained random forest predicted CMV serostatus with median AUC around 0.9.

Germline loops: CDR1 MGHRA, CDR2 YSYEKL. V lost 4 bases, J lost 2 bases, and 17 bases lay in between. The CDR3 totals 16 residues. On this clone itself: Its target is not known.

The sort gate was single viable CD3+CD4+CD8-CD45RO+ cells for memory CD4+ T cells. CMV serostatus came from serum IgG against pp150, pp28, p38, p52. Clones were sequenced by immunoSEQ multiplex PCR, and TCRdb holds only the in-frame ones, with some missing. The sample lists around 40,000 clones; roughly 80% were seen once. Sequencing was performed on memory CD4+ T cells from blood. The TCR sequence derives from an adult in good health and CMV-seronegative. V gene TRBV4-1 combines with J gene TRBJ1-1; D remains unclear. The CDR3 spells CASSPIGRSHNTEAFF. The CDR3, as DNA: TGCGCCAGCAGCCCCATAGGTCGCTCTCATAACACTGAAGCTTTCTTT.